This T cell receptor beta chain was observed in a study of blood T cell repertoires in COVID-19. As for the study in general: PBMCs, B-cell-depleted T cells, or T cells were the source of the cDNA or gDNA that made up the material.

TCRdb's table, derived via immunoSEQ multiplex PCR, lists solely in-frame clones and lacks some. The sample lists under 350,000 clones, around 86% seen once, with around 1.2% in the top ten. Germline V lookup: CDR1 KGHDR, CDR2 SFDVKD. This CDR3 region has 19 residues. Trimming took 4 bases from V and 0 from J; bases not matched to a gene: 12. What was sequenced was peripheral blood. This receptor was taken from a man between 65 and 79 years old with acute or convalescent COVID-19. This sequence joins TRBV24-1 and TRBJ2-2; 8 bases fit TRBD1. CDR3 sequence reads: CATSEPPGTGQANTGELFF. DNA for the CDR3: TGTGCCACCAGTGAACCCCCCGGGACAGGACAAGCGAACACCGGGGAGCTGTTTTTT.